The 2 T cell receptor beta chains listed next were all sequenced from one sample in a study of blood T cell repertoires in COVID-19. Sequenced by immunoSEQ multiplex PCR; TCRdb stores in-frame clones only, minus some. The repertoire consists of approximately 400,000 clones, with around 89% occurring once and the leading ten covering approximately 1.2%. Material for sequencing was PBMCs or T cells enriched from blood (not recorded which). The receptors here all came from a young woman who had recovered from COVID-19.

V gene TRBV7-2 combines with J gene TRBJ1-2, with 7 bases identical to TRBD1. From germline, CDR1 is SGHTA and CDR2 FQGNSA. The CDR3 is made up of 15 amino acids. V was pared by 5 bases and J by 3 bases, with 9 bases of the junction left unmatched. As DNA, the CDR3 is TGTGCCAGCAGCCCGGGACAGCCCTTCCACTATGGCTACACCTTC. Residues: CASSPGQPFHYGYTF.

A remark on this clone: Other DNA sequences of this sample code for an identical CDR3. This chain joins TRBV27 and TRBJ2-7; D ambiguous. Trimming took off 0 bases at V and 0 bases at J, with 6 bases between the two ends. The CDR3 has 14 residues. Germline assignment: CDR1 MNHEY and CDR2 SMNVEV (reference sequence). CDR3 bases: TGTGCCAGCAGTTTATCCGACTCCTCCTACGAGCAGTACTTC. This encodes CASSLSDSSYEQYF.